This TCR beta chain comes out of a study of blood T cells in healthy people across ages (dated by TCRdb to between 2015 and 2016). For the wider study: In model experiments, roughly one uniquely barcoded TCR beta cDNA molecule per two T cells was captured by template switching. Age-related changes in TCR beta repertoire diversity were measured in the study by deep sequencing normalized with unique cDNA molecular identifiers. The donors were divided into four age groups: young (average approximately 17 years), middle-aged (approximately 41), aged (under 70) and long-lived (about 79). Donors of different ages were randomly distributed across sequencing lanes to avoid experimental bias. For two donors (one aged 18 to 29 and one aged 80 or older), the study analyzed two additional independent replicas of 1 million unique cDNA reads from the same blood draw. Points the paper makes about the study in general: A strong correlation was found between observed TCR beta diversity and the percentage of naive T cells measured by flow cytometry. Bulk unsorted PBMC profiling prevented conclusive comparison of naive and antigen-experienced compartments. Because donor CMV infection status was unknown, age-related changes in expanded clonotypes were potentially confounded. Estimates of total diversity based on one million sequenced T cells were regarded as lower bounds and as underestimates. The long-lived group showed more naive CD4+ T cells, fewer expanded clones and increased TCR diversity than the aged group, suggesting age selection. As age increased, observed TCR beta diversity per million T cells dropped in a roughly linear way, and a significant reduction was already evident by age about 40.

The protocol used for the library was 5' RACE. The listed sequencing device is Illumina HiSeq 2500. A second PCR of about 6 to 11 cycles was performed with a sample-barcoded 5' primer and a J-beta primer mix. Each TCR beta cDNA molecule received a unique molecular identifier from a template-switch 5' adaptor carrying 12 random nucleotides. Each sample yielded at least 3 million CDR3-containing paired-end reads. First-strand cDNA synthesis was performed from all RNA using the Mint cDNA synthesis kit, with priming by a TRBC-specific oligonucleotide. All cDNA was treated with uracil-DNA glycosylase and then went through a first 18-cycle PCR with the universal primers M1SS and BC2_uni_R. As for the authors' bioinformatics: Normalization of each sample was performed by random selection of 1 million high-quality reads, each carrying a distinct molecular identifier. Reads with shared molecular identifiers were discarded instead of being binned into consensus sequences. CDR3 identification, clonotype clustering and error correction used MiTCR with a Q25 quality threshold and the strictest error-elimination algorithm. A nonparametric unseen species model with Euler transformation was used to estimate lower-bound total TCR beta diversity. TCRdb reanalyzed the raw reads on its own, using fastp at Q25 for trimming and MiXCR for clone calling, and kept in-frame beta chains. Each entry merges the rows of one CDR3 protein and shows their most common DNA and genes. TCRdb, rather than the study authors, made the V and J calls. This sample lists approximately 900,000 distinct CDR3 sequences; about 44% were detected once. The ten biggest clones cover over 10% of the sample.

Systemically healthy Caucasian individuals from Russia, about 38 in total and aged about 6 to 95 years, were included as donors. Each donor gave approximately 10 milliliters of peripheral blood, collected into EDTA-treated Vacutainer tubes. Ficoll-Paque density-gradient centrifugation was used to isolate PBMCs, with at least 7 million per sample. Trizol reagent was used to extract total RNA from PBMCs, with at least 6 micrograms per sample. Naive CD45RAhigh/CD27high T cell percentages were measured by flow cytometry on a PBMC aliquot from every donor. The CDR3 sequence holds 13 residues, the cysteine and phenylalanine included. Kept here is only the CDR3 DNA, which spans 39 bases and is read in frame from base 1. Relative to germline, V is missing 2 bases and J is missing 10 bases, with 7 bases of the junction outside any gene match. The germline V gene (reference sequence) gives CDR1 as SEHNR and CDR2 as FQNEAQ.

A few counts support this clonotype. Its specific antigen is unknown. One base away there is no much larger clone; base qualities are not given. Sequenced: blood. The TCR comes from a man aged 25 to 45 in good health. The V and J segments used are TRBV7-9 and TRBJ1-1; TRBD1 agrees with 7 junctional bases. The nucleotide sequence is TGTGCCAGCAGCTTATCGGGGGACAGAGGAGCTTTCTTT. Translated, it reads CASSLSGDRGAFF.